The 23 T cell receptor beta chains presented below share a single source sample, sequenced in a study of T cell responses to AZD1222 COVID-19 vaccine. Assay used: immunoSEQ multiplex PCR; TCRdb lists only in-frame clones, some missing. The table records 70,000 or so clones, 87% of them present only once. The material was peripheral blood, obtained on day 0 of AZD1222 vaccination. Receptor source: an adult in good health.

The chain joins TRBV6-5 to TRBJ2-5; D gene ambiguous. The CDR3 runs 12 residues. Looked up from germline, CDR1 is MNHEY and CDR2 is SVGAGI. V gave up 7 bases and J gave up 4 bases, with 10 bases separating them. The CDR3 DNA reads TGTGCCAGCATCGGAGTGGTAGAGACCCAGTACTTC. Translated, it gives CASIGVVETQYF.

This chain links TRBV5-1 with TRBJ1-1; D is undetermined. Trimming stripped 1 base from V and 0 bases from J, with 7 bases between. CDR1 and CDR2 from the germline V gene are SGHRS and YFSETQ. CDR3 size: 14 residues. CDR3 protein: CASSLNAVNTEAFF. The CDR3, as DNA: TGCGCCAGCAGCTTGAATGCCGTGAACACTGAAGCTTTCTTT.

This rearrangement joins TRBV21-1 to TRBJ2-2; the table's D call of TRBD1 was not tested on the DNA. TRBV21-1 is a listed pseudogene. The CDR3 runs 17 residues. CDR3 sequence: CASRKQGAFCNTGELFF. CDR3 DNA sequence: TGTGCCAGCAGAAAGCAGGGGGCGTTCTGTAACACCGGGGAGCTGTTTTTT.

The J gene is TRBJ2-1, the V gene TRBV3-1 (or the pseudogene TRBV3-2); 11 nucleotides align to TRBD2. CDR3 length: 16 amino acids. Per germline, CDR1 LGHDT and CDR2 YNNKEL (reference sequence). V lost 3 bases to trimming and J lost 4 bases; unmatched junction nucleotides: 5. Here the CDR3 DNA reads TGTGCCAGCAGCCAGATGCTAGCGGGGGGTTACAATGAGCAGTTCTTC. Protein product: CASSQMLAGGYNEQFF.

The V call is TRBV10-2, the J call TRBJ2-7, with D possibly matching TRBD1 (5 bases). CDR1 is WSHSY, CDR2 SAAADI, per germline. This CDR3 spans 14 amino acids. Trimming shortened V by 6 bases and J by 1 base, and 13 bases separated the two germline ends. In nucleotides, the CDR3 is TGCGCCAGCAGCCCAGGGTCTGGATCCTACGAGCAGTACTTC. This sequence encodes CASSPGSGSYEQYF.

As to this clone: Germline and junction disagree at one end, which may indicate a read error. The J gene is TRBJ1-1, the V gene TRBV14, with 8 bases that match TRBD1. The length of the CDR3 is 12 residues. Germline V lookup: CDR1 SGHDN, CDR2 FVKESK. CDR3 bases: TGTGCCAGCAGTTACAGACAGGGGATGGAAGACTTT. Protein sequence: CASSYRQGMEDF.

This sequence joins TRBV5-1 and TRBJ1-4; no clear D. Trimming removed 4 bases at V and 7 bases at J, with 11 bases between. The V gene's germline CDR1 is SGHRS and CDR2 YFSETQ. This CDR3 spans 13 amino acids. The CDR3 nucleotides are TGCGCCAGCAGCACTTGGGTCGGTGAAAAACTGTTTTTT. Amino acids: CASSTWVGEKLFF.

The chain combines TRBV29-1 with TRBJ2-7; no clear D gene. Trimming stripped 2 bases from V and 4 bases from J, with 6 bases between. Germline V CDR1 and CDR2: SQVTM, ANQGSEA. CDR3 length: 11 residues. The CDR3 DNA sequence: TGCAGCGTTGAATCTGGATACGAGCAGTACTTC. Protein sequence: CSVESGYEQYF.

The V gene is TRBV6-5, the J gene TRBJ1-6; weak D call: TRBD1 (5 bases). V lost 7 bases and J lost 11, with 12 bases in between. Germline assignment: CDR1 MNHEY and CDR2 SVGAGI. There are 12 residues in the CDR3. CDR3 residues: CASTDKGAPLHF. The CDR3 bases are TGTGCCAGCACCGACAAAGGGGCACCCCTCCACTTT.

This clone was recorded only once. This chain joins TRBV12-5 and TRBJ1-5, with D uncertain. Germline V gene lookup returns CDR1 LGHNT and CDR2 FRNRAP. The V gene lost 6 bases and the J gene lost 5 bases, with 5 bases spanning the gap. This CDR3 spans 11 amino acids. CDR3 protein: CASGLDQPQHF. CDR3 in DNA: TGTGCTAGTGGGCTTGATCAGCCCCAGCATTTT.

This chain links TRBV7-9 with TRBJ1-5, with D perhaps TRBD1 (6 bases). This CDR3 has 14 residues. Germline V gene data show CDR1 as SEHNR and CDR2 as FQNEAQ (reference sequence). Trimming took 5 bases from V and 4 from J, leaving 12 bases between them. The CDR3 sequence: CASSHPGQNQPQHF. The DNA of the CDR3 is TGTGCCAGCAGCCACCCCGGACAGAATCAGCCCCAGCATTTT.

This chain links TRBV21-1 with TRBJ1-2; TRBD1 is the table's D call and was not checked against the DNA. TRBV21-1 is classified as a pseudogene. The CDR3 sequence is 15 residues long. The CDR3 protein is CASSIRDSGNYGYTF. For the CDR3, the DNA is TGTGCCAGCAGCATTCGGGACAGTGGGAACTATGGCTACACCTTC.

The chain joins TRBV7-8 to TRBJ2-6; D might be TRBD1 or TRBD2, each matching 5 bases. CDR3 length: 16 residues. The germline V gene has CDR1 SGHVS and CDR2 FQNEAQ. The V end was cut by 4 bases, the J end by 0 bases, with 10 bases between. CDR3 amino acids: CASSSGRFSGANVLTF. CDR3 DNA sequence: TGTGCCAGCAGCTCGGGACGGTTCTCTGGGGCCAACGTCCTGACTTTC.

V and J are TRBV28 and TRBJ1-6; no clear D. V dropped 4 bases and J dropped 0 bases, with 13 bases sitting between them. The CDR3 is 17 amino acids. Germline CDR1 MDHEN, CDR2 SYDVKM. The DNA for the CDR3 is TGTGCCAGCAGTTCGGGGTCTTCGAGCTCCTATAATTCACCCCTCCACTTT. Protein sequence: CASSSGSSSSYNSPLHF.

The rearrangement joins TRBV19 to TRBJ1-1; tentatively, D is TRBD1 (6 bases). V lost 6 bases and J lost 0, with 17 bases in between. CDR1 is LNHDA and CDR2 is SQIVND in the germline V gene (reference sequence). The CDR3 sequence is 16 residues long. Written as DNA, the CDR3 is TGTGCCAGTAGCCAGACGGACAGTCCCATGAACACTGAAGCTTTCTTT. Amino acids: CASSQTDSPMNTEAFF.

The chain is built from TRBV11-2 and TRBJ2-1; D not resolved. Germline V gene lookup returns CDR1 SGHAT and CDR2 FQNNGV. The CDR3 contains 14 residues. Trimming removed 3 bases at V and 1 base at J, with 7 bases between. As DNA, the CDR3 is TGTGCCAGCAGCTTCGGTGGTTCCTACAATGAGCAGTTCTTC. Translation gives CASSFGGSYNEQFF. The complete variable domain, with remaining parts taken from reference TRBV11-2 and TRBJ2-1, reads EAGVAQSPRYKIIEKRQSVAFWCNPISGHATLYWYQQILGQGPKLLIQFQNNGVVDDSQLPKDRFSAERLKGVDSTLKIQPAKLEDSAVYLCASSFGGSYNEQFFGPGTRLTVL.

This clone was counted between two and nine times. CDR3 DNA sequence: TGTGCCAGCACTGCAGGGACCTACGAGCAGTACTTC. As protein: CASTAGTYEQYF. The V call is TRBV28, the J call TRBJ2-7, with D maybe TRBD1 (5 bases). This CDR3 is 12 amino acids long. Germline V gives CDR1 MDHEN, CDR2 SYDVKM. The germline V and J ends were trimmed by 7 bases and 2 bases, with 9 bases remaining between them.

On this clone: The sample contains more than one DNA sequence encoding this CDR3. The V call is TRBV5-1, the J call TRBJ2-1, with 10 bases matching TRBD2. The CDR3 consists of 14 residues. The junction had 1 base not matched to a gene; V was cut back by 3 bases and J by 4 bases. Germline loops: CDR1 SGHRS, CDR2 YFSETQ. The CDR3: CASSSSGGYNEQFF. CDR3 in DNA: TGCGCCAGCAGCTCTAGCGGGGGATACAATGAGCAGTTCTTC.

V usage is TRBV12-3 or TRBV12-4 and J usage is TRBJ2-7; D perhaps matches TRBD1 (5 bases). The CDR3 sequence is 12 residues long. Trimming took off 3 bases at V and 6 bases at J, with 9 bases between the two ends. This chain's CDR3 is CASSFSGIEQYF. In nucleotides, the CDR3 is TGTGCCAGCAGTTTTTCAGGGATCGAGCAGTACTTC.

This rearrangement joins TRBV24-1 to TRBJ1-2; 8 bases fit TRBD1. Losses at the gene ends were 4 bases for V and 3 bases for J; bases not matched to a gene: 9. Germline CDR1 and CDR2: KGHDR and SFDVKD. The CDR3 totals 16 residues. CDR3 DNA: TGTGCCACCAGTGACCCTAGCGACAGGGGTGACTATGGCTACACCTTC. Amino acid sequence: CATSDPSDRGDYGYTF.

The gene calls are TRBV5-1 and TRBJ2-7; possibly TRBD2 for D (6 bases). This CDR3 has 13 amino acids. Between the trimmed V and J ends, which lost 3 bases and 5 bases, there was a span of 12 bases. Germline lookup yields CDR1 SGHRS and CDR2 YFSETQ. The CDR3 is CASSSYTGDEQYF. The CDR3 DNA sequence: TGCGCCAGCAGCTCCTACACGGGGGACGAGCAGTACTTC.

The chain combines TRBV5-1 with TRBJ2-5; 7 bases are shared with TRBD1. This CDR3 is built from 14 residues. The V gene end was trimmed by 0 bases and the J gene end by 5 bases; junction bases not matched to a gene: 4. Germline CDR1 and CDR2: SGHRS and YFSETQ. CDR3 nucleotide sequence: TGCGCCAGCAGCTTGGACAGGGGATTCGAGACCCAGTACTTC. Its protein product is CASSLDRGFETQYF.

This clone has only one observation. The J gene is TRBJ1-2, the V gene TRBV6-5; 8 bases match TRBD1. The CDR3 has 13 amino acids. CDR1 and CDR2 from the germline V gene are MNHEY and SVGAGI. With 6 bases clipped from V and 3 bases from J, the junction kept 3 bases outside the gene matches. The CDR3 DNA reads as TGTGCCAGCAGCGAGACAGGGGACTATGGCTACACCTTC. Translation: CASSETGDYGYTF.